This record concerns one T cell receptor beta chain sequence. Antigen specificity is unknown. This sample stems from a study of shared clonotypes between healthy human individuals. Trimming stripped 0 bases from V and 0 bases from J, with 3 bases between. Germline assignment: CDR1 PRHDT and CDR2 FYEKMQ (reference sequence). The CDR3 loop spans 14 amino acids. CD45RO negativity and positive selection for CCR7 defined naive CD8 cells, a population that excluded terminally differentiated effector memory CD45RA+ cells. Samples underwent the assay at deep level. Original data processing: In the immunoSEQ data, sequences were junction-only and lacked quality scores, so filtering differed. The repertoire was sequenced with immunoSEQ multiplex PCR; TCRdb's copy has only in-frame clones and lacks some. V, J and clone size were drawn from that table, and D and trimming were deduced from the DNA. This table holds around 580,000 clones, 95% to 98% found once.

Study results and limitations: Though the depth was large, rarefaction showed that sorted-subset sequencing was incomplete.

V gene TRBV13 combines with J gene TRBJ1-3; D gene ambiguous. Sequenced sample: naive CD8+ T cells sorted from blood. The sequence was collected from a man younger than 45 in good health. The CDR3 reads CASSLGTSGNTIYF. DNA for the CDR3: TGTGCCAGCAGCTTAGGGACCTCTGGAAACACCATATATTTT. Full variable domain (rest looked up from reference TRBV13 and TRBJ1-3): AAGVIQSPRHLIKEKRETATLKCYPIPRHDTVYWYQQGPGQDPQFLISFYEKMQSDKGSIPDRFSAQQFSDYHSELNMSSLELGDSALYFCASSLGTSGNTIYFGEGSWLTVV.